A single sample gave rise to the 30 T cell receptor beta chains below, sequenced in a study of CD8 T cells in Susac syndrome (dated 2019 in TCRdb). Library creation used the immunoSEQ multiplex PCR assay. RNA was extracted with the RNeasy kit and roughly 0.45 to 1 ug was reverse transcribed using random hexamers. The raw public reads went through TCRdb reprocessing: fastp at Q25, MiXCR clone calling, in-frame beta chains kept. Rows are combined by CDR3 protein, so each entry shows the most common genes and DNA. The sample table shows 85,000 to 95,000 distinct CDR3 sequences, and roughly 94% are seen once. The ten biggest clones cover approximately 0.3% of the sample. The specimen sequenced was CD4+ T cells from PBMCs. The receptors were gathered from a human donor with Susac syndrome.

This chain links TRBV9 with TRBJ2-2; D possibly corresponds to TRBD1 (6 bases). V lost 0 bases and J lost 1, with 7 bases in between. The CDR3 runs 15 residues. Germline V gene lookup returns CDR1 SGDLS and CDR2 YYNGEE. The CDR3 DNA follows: TGTGCCAGCAGCGTAGGGGGGCAGAACACCGGGGAGCTGTTTTTT. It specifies CASSVGGQNTGELFF.

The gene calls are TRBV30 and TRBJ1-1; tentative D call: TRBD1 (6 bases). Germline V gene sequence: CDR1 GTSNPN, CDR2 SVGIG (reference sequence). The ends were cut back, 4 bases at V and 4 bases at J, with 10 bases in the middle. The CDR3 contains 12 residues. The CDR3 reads CAWNSGATEAFF. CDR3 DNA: TGTGCCTGGAACTCAGGGGCCACTGAAGCTTTCTTT. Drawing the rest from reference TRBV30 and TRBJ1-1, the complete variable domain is SQTIHQWPATLVQPVGSPLSLECTVEGTSNPNLYWYRQAAGRGLQLLFYSVGIGQISSEVPQNLSASRPQDRQFILSSKKLLLSDSGFYLCAWNSGATEAFFGQGTRLTVV.

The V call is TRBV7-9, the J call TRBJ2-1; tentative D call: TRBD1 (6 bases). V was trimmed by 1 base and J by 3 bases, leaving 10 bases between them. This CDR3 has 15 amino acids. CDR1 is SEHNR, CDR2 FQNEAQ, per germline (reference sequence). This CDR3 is CASSLGRGDYNEQFF. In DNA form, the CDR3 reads TGTGCCAGCAGCTTAGGCAGGGGAGACTACAATGAGCAGTTCTTC.

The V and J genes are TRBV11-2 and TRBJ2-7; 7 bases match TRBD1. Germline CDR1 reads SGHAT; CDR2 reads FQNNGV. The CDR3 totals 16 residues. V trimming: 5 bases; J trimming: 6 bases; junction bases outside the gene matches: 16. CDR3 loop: CASSPLQGPRTGEQYF. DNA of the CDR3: TGTGCCAGCAGCCCTCTACAGGGGCCAAGGACTGGCGAGCAGTACTTC.

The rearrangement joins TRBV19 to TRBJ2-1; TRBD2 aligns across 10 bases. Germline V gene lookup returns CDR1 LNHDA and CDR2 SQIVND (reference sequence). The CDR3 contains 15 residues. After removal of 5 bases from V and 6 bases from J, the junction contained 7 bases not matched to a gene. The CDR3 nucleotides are TGTGCCAGTAGTCCGACTAGCGGGTTGGGCAATGAGCAGTTCTTC. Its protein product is CASSPTSGLGNEQFF. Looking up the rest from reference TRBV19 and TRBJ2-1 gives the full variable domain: DGGITQSPKYLFRKEGQNVTLSCEQNLNHDAMYWYRQDPGQGLRLIYYSQIVNDFQKGDIAEGYSVSREKKESFPLTVTSAQKNPTAFYLCASSPTSGLGNEQFFGPGTRLTVL.

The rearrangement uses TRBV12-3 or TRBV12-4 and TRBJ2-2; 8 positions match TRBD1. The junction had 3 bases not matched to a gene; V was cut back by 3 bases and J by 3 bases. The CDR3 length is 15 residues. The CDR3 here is CASSFQGADTGELFF. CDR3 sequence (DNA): TGTGCCAGCAGTTTCCAGGGGGCGGACACCGGGGAGCTGTTTTTT.

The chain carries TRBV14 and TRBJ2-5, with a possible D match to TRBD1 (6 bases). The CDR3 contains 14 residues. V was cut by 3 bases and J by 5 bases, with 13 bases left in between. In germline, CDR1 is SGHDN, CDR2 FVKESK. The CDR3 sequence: CASSQLQGTETQYF. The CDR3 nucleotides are TGTGCCAGCAGCCAGCTACAGGGTACGGAGACCCAGTACTTC.

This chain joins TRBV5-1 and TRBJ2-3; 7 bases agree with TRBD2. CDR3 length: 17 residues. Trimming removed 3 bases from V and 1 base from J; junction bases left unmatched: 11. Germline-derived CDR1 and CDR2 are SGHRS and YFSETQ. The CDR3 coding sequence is TGCGCCAGCAGCTCCGACCAGCGGGGCGACCGCACAGATACGCAGTATTTT. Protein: CASSSDQRGDRTDTQYF.

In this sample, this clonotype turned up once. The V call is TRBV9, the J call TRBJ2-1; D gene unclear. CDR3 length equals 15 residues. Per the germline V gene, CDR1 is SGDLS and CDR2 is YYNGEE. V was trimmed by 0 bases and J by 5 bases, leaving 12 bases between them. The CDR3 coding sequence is TGTGCCAGCAGCGTAGCTCCTGGGCGGCACAATGAGCAGTTCTTC. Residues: CASSVAPGRHNEQFF.

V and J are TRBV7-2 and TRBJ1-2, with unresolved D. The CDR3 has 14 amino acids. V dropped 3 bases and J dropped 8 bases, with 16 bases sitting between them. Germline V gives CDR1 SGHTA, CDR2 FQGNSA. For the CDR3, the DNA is TGTGCCAGCAGCTTGGGGAAGGGAACTGGGGGCTACACCTTC. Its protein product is CASSLGKGTGGYTF. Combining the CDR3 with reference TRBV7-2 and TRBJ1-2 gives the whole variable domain GAGVSQSPSNKVTEKGKDVELRCDPISGHTALYWYRQSLGQGLEFLIYFQGNSAPDKSGLPSDRFSAERTGGSVSTLTIQRTQQEDSAVYLCASSLGKGTGGYTFGSGTRLTVV.

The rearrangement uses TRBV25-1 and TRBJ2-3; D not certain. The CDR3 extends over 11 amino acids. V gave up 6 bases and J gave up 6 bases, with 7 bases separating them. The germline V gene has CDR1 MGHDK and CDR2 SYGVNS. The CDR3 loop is CASSLVDTQYF. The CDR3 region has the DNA TGTGCCAGCAGCTTAGTGGATACGCAGTATTTT.

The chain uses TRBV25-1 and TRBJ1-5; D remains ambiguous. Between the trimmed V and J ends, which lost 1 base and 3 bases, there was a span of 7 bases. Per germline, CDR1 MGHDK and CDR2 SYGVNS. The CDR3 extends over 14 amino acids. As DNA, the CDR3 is TGTGCCAGCAGTGAATCGAGGGTCAATCAGCCCCAGCATTTT. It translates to CASSESRVNQPQHF. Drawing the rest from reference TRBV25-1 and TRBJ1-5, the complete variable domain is EADIYQTPRYLVIGTGKKITLECSQTMGHDKMYWYQQDPGMELHLIHYSYGVNSTEKGDLSSESTVSRIRTEHFPLTLESARPSHTSQYLCASSESRVNQPQHFGDGTRLSIL.

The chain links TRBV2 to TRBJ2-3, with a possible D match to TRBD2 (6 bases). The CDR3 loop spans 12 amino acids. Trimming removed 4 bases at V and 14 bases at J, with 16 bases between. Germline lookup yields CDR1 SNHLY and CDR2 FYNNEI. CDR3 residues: CASSGDSRIPYF. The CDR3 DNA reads TGTGCCAGCAGTGGGGACTCCCGGATTCCGTATTTT.

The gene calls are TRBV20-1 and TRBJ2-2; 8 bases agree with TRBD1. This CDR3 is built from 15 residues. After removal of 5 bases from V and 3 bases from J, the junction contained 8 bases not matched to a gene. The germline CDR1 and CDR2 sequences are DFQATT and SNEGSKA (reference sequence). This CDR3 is CSAPQGAIHTGELFF. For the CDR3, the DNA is TGCAGTGCTCCCCAGGGGGCGATTCACACCGGGGAGCTGTTTTTT.

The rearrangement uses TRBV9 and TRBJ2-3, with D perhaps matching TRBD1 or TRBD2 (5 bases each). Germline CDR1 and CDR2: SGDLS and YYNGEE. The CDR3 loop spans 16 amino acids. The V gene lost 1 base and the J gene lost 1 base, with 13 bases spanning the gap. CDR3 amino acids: CASSVTSGDRTDTQYF. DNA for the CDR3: TGTGCCAGCAGCGTAACGTCCGGGGACCGCACAGATACGCAGTATTTT.

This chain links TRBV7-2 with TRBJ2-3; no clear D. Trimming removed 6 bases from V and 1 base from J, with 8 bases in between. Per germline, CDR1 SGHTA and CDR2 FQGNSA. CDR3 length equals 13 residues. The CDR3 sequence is CASSYTGTDTQYF. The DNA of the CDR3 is TGTGCCAGCAGTTACACAGGCACAGATACGCAGTATTTT.

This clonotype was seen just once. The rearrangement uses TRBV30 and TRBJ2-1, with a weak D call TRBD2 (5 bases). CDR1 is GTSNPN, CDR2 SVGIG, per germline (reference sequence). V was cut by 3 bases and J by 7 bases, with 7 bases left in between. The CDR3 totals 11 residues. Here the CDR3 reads CAWRLGNEQFF. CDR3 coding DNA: TGTGCCTGGAGACTAGGAAATGAGCAGTTCTTC.

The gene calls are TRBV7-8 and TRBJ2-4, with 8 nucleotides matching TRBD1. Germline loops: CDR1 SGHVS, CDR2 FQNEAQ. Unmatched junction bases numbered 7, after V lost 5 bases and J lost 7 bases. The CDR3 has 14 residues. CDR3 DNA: TGTGCCAGCAGCCCGCAGGGGGCTGGGAACATTCAGTACTTC. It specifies CASSPQGAGNIQYF.

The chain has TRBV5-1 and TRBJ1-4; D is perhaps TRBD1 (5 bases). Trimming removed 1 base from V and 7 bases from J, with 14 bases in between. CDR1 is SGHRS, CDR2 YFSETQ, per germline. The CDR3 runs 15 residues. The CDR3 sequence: CASSLIRGRGEKLFF. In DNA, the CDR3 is TGCGCCAGCAGCTTGATAAGGGGTCGCGGTGAAAAACTGTTTTTT.

Here the CDR3 reads CASSPRGLGGQPQHF. The CDR3 DNA is TGTGCCAGCAGTCCTAGGGGGCTGGGAGGGCAGCCCCAGCATTTT. J is TRBJ1-5 and V is TRBV27, with 7 nucleotides matching TRBD1. Trimming removed 5 bases from V and 7 bases from J; junction bases left unmatched: 11. The CDR3 contains 15 residues. Germline V gives CDR1 MNHEY, CDR2 SMNVEV (reference sequence).

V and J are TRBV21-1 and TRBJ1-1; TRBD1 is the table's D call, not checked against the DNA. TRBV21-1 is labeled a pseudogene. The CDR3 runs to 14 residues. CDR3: CASSAGTVNTEAFF. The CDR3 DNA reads TGTGCCAGCAGCGCAGGGACGGTGAACACTGAAGCTTTCTTT.

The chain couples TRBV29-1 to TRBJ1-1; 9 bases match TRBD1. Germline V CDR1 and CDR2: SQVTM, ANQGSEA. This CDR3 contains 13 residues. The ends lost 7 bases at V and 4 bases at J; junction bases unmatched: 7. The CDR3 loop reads CSGTTGGGTEAFF. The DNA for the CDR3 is TGCAGCGGTACAACAGGGGGCGGCACTGAAGCTTTCTTT. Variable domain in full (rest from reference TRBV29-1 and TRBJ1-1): SAVISQKPSRDICQRGTSLTIQCQVDSQVTMMFWYRQQPGQSLTLIATANQGSEATYESGFVIDKFPISRPNLTFSTLTVSNMSPEDSSIYLCSGTTGGGTEAFFGQGTRLTVV.

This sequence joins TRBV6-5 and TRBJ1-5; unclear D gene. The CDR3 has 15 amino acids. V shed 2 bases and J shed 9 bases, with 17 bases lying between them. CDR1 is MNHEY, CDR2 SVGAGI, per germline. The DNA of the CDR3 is TGTGCCAGCAGTTACGGCCCCTCACACCAGTGGCCCCAGCATTTT. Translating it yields CASSYGPSHQWPQHF.

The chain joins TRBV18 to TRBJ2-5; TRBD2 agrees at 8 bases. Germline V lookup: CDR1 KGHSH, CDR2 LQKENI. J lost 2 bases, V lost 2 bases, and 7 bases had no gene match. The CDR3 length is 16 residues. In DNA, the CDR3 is TGTGCCAGCTCACCAGTGGGTAGCGGGACTCAAGAGACCCAGTACTTC. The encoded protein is CASSPVGSGTQETQYF.

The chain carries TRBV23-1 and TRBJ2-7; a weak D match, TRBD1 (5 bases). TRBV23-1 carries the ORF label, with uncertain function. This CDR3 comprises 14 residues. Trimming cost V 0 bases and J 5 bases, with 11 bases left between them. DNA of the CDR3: TGCGCCAGCAGTCAATCTAGGCAGGGCAACGAGCAGTACTTC. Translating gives CASSQSRQGNEQYF.

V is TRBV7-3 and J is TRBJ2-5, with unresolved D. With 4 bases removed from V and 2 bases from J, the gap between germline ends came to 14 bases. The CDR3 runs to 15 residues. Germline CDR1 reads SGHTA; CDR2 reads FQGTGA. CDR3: CASSSRGGAQETQYF. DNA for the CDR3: TGTGCCAGCAGCTCCCGCGGTGGTGCTCAAGAGACCCAGTACTTC.

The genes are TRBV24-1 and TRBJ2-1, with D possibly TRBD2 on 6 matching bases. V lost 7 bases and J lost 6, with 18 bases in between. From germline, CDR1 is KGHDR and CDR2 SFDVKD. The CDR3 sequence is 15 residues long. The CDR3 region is CATSLGWQAGNEQFF. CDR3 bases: TGTGCCACCAGCCTGGGCTGGCAAGCGGGCAATGAGCAGTTCTTC.

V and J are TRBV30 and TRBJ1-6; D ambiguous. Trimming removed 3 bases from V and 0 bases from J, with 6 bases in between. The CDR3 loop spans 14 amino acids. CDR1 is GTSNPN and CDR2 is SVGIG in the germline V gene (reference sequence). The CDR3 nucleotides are TGTGCCTGGAGGGGGAGCTCCTATAATTCACCCCTCCACTTT. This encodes CAWRGSSYNSPLHF.

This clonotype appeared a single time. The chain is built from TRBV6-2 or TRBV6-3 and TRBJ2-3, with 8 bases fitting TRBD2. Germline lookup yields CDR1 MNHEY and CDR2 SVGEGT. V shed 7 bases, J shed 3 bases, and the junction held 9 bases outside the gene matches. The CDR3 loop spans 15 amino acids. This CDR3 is CASNSAGELTDTQYF. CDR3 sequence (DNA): TGTGCCAGCAACTCAGCGGGGGAGCTAACAGATACGCAGTATTTT.

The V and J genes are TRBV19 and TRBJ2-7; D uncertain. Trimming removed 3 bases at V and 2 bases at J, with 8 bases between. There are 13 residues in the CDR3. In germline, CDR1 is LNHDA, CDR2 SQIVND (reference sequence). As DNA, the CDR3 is TGTGCCAGTAGTATCGGGTTTACCTACGAGCAGTACTTC. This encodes CASSIGFTYEQYF.